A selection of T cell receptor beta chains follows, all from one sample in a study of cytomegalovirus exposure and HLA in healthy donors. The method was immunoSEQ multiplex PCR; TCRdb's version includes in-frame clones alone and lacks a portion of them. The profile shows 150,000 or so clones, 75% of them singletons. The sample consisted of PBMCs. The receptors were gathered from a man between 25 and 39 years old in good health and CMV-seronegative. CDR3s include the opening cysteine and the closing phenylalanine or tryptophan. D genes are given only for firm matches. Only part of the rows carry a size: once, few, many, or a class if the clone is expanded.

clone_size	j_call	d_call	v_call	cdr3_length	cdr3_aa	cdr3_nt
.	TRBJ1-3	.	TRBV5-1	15	CASSLRQNSGNTIYF	TGCGCCAGCAGCTTGCGTCAGAACTCTGGAAACACCATATATTTT
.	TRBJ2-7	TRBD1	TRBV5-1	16	CASSPTRQGNPYEQYF	TGCGCCAGCAGCCCTACCCGACAGGGGAACCCCTACGAGCAGTACTTC
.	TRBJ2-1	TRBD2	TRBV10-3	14	CATSGLAGHNEQFF	TGTGCCACCTCGGGACTAGCGGGCCACAATGAGCAGTTCTTC
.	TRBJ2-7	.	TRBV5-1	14	CASSPLGAQREQYF	TGCGCCAGCAGCCCCTTAGGGGCCCAGCGCGAGCAGTACTTC
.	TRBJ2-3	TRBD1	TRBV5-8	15	CASSPGTGVADTQYF	TGTGCCAGCAGTCCCGGGACAGGGGTCGCAGATACGCAGTATTTT
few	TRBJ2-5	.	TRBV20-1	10	CSARASTQYF	TGCAGTGCTAGAGCCTCGACCCAGTACTTC
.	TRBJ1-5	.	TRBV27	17	CASSTQWTVGLNQPQHF	TGTGCCAGCAGTACGCAGTGGACAGTGGGCCTCAATCAGCCCCAGCATTTT
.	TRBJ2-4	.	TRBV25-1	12	CASWDGGDSQYF	TGTGCCAGCTGGGACGGCGGGGACAGTCAGTACTTC
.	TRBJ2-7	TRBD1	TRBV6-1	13	CASRAGGPYEQYF	TGTGCCAGCAGGGCAGGGGGTCCGTACGAGCAGTACTTC
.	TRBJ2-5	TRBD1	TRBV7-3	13	CASSRQGEETQYF	TGTGCCAGCAGTCGACAGGGAGAAGAGACCCAGTACTTC
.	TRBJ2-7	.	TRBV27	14	CASSYGQWGYEQYF	TGTGCCAGCAGTTATGGACAGTGGGGCTACGAGCAGTACTTC
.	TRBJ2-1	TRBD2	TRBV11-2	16	CASSPGTSGRYNEQFF	TGTGCCAGCAGCCCAGGGACTAGCGGGAGGTACAATGAGCAGTTCTTC
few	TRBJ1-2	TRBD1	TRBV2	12	CASSGTDYGYTF	TGTGCCAGCAGCGGGACAGATTATGGCTACACCTTC